Sequencing of this T cell receptor (beta chain) was carried out in a study of blood T cell repertoires in COVID-19. Looking at the study overall: Sources were T cells, B-cell-depleted T cells, or PBMCs; the material itself was cDNA or gDNA.

Germline V gives CDR1 MDHEN, CDR2 SYDVKM. Trimming left V 3 bases short and J 6 bases short, with 21 bases between. The CDR3 runs 16 residues. Original analysis: Nucleated cell counts were estimated from reference gene primer amplification. Profiling relied on immunoSEQ multiplex PCR, and the TCRdb table lists in-frame clones only, not all of them. V, J and clone size are those of that table, while D and trimming were read from the DNA. The sample yields 100,000 to 150,000 clones, around 85% seen once. This TCR was recovered from a man aged 60 to 69 with acute or convalescent COVID-19. The V and J genes are TRBV28 and TRBJ2-7; D perhaps matches TRBD1 (6 bases). Sequencing used peripheral blood. CDR3 in amino acids: CASSFGGRNRVAEQYF. In DNA, the CDR3 is TGTGCCAGCAGTTTCGGAGGTCGGAACAGGGTCGCCGAGCAGTACTTC.